The 18 T cell receptor beta chains below come from one sample, sequenced in a study of T cell repertoires in ileal Crohn's disease. The time point is: neoterminal ileum biopsy at postoperative endoscopy, about 6 months after surgery. The protocol was immunoSEQ multiplex PCR, while the TCRdb copy is restricted to in-frame clones and leaves out a portion. The data hold roughly 62,000 clones, with 85% to 90% observed a single time. Sequenced: ileal tissue. These receptors all come from an adult with Crohn's disease.

The chain uses TRBV12-5 and TRBJ2-5; the D gene is possibly TRBD1 (6 bases). Germline V gene data show CDR1 as LGHNT and CDR2 as FRNRAP. The CDR3 spans 19 residues. Trimming took 3 bases from V and 2 from J, leaving 25 bases between them. CDR3 nucleotide sequence: TGTGCTAGTGGTTTTTTCGTATGGGGGCAGAAAACAAGTCAAGAGACCCAGTACTTC. Amino acid sequence: CASGFFVWGQKTSQETQYF.

The chain uses TRBV2 and TRBJ2-1, with D perhaps matching TRBD2 (6 bases). Germline CDR1 reads SNHLY; CDR2 reads FYNNEI. The ends were cut back, 0 bases at V and 6 bases at J, with 21 bases in the middle. This CDR3 region has 18 residues. In nucleotides, the CDR3 is TGTGCCAGCAGTGAAGCGCTGGGGGGAGGATTGACTACCAATGAGCAGTTCTTC. Its translation is CASSEALGGGLTTNEQFF.

The rearrangement links TRBV6-6 to TRBJ1-3; 7 bases line up with TRBD1. In germline, CDR1 is MNHNY, CDR2 SVGAGI (reference sequence). CDR3 length: 15 amino acids. V lost 5 bases, J lost 0 bases, and 4 bases stayed unmatched. The CDR3 DNA reads as TGTGCCAGCAGTAGACAGGGTTACTCTGGAAACACCATATATTTT. Encoded protein: CASSRQGYSGNTIYF.

This clone has only one observation. The J gene is TRBJ1-2, the V gene TRBV25-1; D might be TRBD1 (6 bases). The ends were cut back, 8 bases at V and 8 bases at J, with 18 bases in the middle. CDR1 MGHDK and CDR2 SYGVNS come from the germline V gene. The CDR3 contains 13 residues. CDR3 bases: TGTGCCAGCGGTACCCGGGACAAAAGCGGCTACACCTTC. This codes for CASGTRDKSGYTF.

The chain has TRBV7-3 and TRBJ2-2; D remains unclear. Trimming left V 5 bases short and J 4 bases short, with 11 bases between. Germline V gives CDR1 SGHTA, CDR2 FQGTGA. The CDR3 contains 14 residues. CDR3 protein: CASSPNSATGELFF. CDR3 coding DNA: TGTGCCAGCAGCCCGAACTCCGCCACCGGGGAGCTGTTTTTT.

The V call is TRBV28, the J call TRBJ2-5; TRBD2 matches at 8 bases. CDR1 and CDR2 (germline): MDHEN, SYDVKM. Trimming cost V 5 bases and J 4 bases; bases outside gene matches: 15. CDR3 length: 17 amino acids. The CDR3 region has the DNA TGTGCCAGCAGTCATAGTCCGGGACTAGGGATTGTAGAGACCCAGTACTTC. Amino acids: CASSHSPGLGIVETQYF.

The CDR3 loop is CAIRGILTYEQYF. The CDR3 DNA reads TGTGCCATAAGAGGGATTTTAACCTACGAGCAGTACTTC. V usage is TRBV7-9 and J usage is TRBJ2-7; D might be TRBD2 (5 bases). V dropped 10 bases and J dropped 2 bases, with 15 bases sitting between them. Per germline, CDR1 SEHNR and CDR2 FQNEAQ (reference sequence). The CDR3 extends over 13 amino acids.

The chain is built from TRBV7-8 and TRBJ1-2, with D possibly TRBD1 on 5 matching bases. The germline gives CDR1 SGHVS, CDR2 FQNEAQ. The CDR3 is 14 amino acids. The V gene lost 5 bases and the J gene lost 3 bases, with 13 bases spanning the gap. CDR3 nucleotide sequence: TGTGCCAGCAGCCCGGGACTTCGTGACTATGGCTACACCTTC. Translating gives CASSPGLRDYGYTF.

The rearrangement links TRBV2 to TRBJ2-4, with no clear D. The length of the CDR3 is 15 residues. V was cut by 9 bases and J by 0 bases, with 15 bases left in between. Germline CDR1 SNHLY, CDR2 FYNNEI. The CDR3, as DNA: TGTGCCAGTCGCCCACAGACCGTAGCCAAAAACATTCAGTACTTC. This codes for CASRPQTVAKNIQYF.

Notes on this clone: The junction departs from the called germline gene at one end, perhaps through a read error. The rearrangement links TRBV6-1 to TRBJ1-1; a possible D gene is TRBD1 (5 bases). Per the germline V gene, CDR1 is MNHNS and CDR2 is SASEGT. The CDR3 loop spans 14 amino acids. The CDR3 coding sequence is TGTGCCAGCAGGGAAGGGACTGTGAACACTGAAGCTTTCTTT. Translation: CASREGTVNTEAFF.

In its sample, this clone was seen once. This chain links TRBV4-3 with TRBJ2-3; D perhaps matches TRBD2 (5 bases). The germline gives CDR1 LGHNA, CDR2 YSLEER. V was shortened by 1 base and J by 5 bases, with 10 bases between the two germline ends. There are 14 residues in the CDR3. The CDR3 reads CASSQVSEKDTQYF. CDR3 nucleotide sequence: TGCGCCAGCAGCCAAGTTAGCGAAAAAGATACGCAGTATTTT.

This rearrangement joins TRBV2 to TRBJ2-5, with TRBD2 as a possible D gene (5 bases). V was pared by 7 bases and J by 2 bases, with 17 bases between. From germline, CDR1 is SNHLY and CDR2 FYNNEI. The CDR3 has 15 residues. The CDR3 reads CASTGGRYPQETQYF. CDR3 bases: TGTGCCAGCACCGGAGGCAGGTACCCTCAAGAGACCCAGTACTTC.

The CDR3 is CASSQGTGTEKLFF. CDR3 sequence (DNA): TGTGCCAGCAGCCAAGGGACAGGCACAGAAAAACTGTTTTTT. J is TRBJ1-4 and V is TRBV11-2; 8 bases line up with TRBD1. Germline V gene lookup returns CDR1 SGHAT and CDR2 FQNNGV. With V trimmed by 5 bases and J by 8 bases, 7 bases remained unmatched. CDR3 length: 14 amino acids.

This chain connects TRBV2 to TRBJ1-2; no reliable D call. The CDR3 runs to 14 residues. Germline loops: CDR1 SNHLY, CDR2 FYNNEI. V was pared by 5 bases and J by 2 bases, with 12 bases between. The CDR3 loop is CASSPGEKNYGYTF. In DNA form, the CDR3 reads TGTGCCAGCAGTCCGGGAGAGAAAAACTATGGCTACACCTTC.

V is TRBV11-2 and J is TRBJ2-7; tentatively, D is TRBD1 (5 bases). The CDR3 consists of 13 residues. V shed 6 bases and J shed 3 bases, with 12 bases lying between them. From germline, CDR1 is SGHAT and CDR2 FQNNGV. DNA of the CDR3: TGTGCCAGCAGTGCAACTACAGGCTACGAGCAGTACTTC. As protein: CASSATTGYEQYF.

The chain couples TRBV2 to TRBJ1-1; no definite D call. V was trimmed by 2 bases and J by 5 bases, leaving 12 bases between them. This CDR3 has 14 residues. The V gene's germline CDR1 is SNHLY and CDR2 FYNNEI. The CDR3 here is CASSESTGRTEAFF. CDR3 sequence (DNA): TGTGCCAGCAGTGAAAGTACGGGGAGGACTGAAGCTTTCTTT.

The rearrangement links TRBV6-1 to TRBJ2-2; D is ambiguous. Germline V gene sequence: CDR1 MNHNS, CDR2 SASEGT. CDR3 size: 11 residues. Between the trimmed V and J ends, which lost 2 bases and 8 bases, there was a span of 3 bases. CDR3 protein: CASSELGELFF. CDR3 in DNA: TGTGCCAGCAGTGAACTAGGGGAGCTGTTTTTT.

This CDR3 is CATTGDSNQPQHF. CDR3 nucleotide sequence: TGTGCCACGACAGGGGATAGCAATCAGCCCCAGCATTTT. The chain carries TRBV10-3 and TRBJ1-5; 8 bases line up with TRBD1. Germline V gene lookup returns CDR1 ENHRY and CDR2 SYGVKD. The CDR3 is 13 residues long. V lost 10 bases to trimming and J lost 0 bases; unmatched junction nucleotides: 2.